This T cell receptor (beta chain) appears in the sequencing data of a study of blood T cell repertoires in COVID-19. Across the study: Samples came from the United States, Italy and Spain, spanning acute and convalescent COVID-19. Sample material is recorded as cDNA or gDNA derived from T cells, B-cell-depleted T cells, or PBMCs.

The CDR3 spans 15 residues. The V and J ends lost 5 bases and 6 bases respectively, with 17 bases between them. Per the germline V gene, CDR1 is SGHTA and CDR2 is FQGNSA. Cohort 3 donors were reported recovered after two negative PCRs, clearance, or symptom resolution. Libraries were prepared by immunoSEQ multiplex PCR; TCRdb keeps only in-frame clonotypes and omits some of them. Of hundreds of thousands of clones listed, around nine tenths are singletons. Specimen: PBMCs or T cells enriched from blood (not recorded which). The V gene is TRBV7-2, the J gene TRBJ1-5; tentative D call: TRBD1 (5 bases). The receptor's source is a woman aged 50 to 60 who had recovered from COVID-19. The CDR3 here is CASSSQGSRAQPQHF. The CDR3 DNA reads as TGTGCCAGCAGCAGTCAGGGCTCTCGCGCTCAGCCCCAGCATTTT.